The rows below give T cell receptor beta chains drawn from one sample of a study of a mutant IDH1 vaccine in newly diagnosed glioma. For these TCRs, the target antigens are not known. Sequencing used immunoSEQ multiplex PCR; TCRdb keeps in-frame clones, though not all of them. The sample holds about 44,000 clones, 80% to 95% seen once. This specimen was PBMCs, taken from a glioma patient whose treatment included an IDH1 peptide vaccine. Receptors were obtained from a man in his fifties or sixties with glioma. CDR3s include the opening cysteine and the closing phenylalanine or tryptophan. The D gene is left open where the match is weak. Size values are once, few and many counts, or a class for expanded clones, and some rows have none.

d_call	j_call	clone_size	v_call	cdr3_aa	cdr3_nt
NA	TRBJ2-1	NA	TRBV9	CASSPTPDTRTYNEQFF	TGTGCCAGCAGCCCTACACCTGACACACGGACCTACAATGAGCAGTTCTTC
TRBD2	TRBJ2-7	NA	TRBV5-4	CASSLELAGHYEQYF	TGTGCCAGCAGCTTGGAACTAGCGGGGCACTACGAGCAGTACTTC
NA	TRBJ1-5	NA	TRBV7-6	CASSLVGAGNQPQHF	TGTGCCAGCAGCTTAGTCGGGGCGGGCAATCAGCCCCAGCATTTT
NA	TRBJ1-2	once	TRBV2	CASSRDSGYGYTF	TGTGCCAGCAGTCGGGACTCTGGCTATGGCTACACCTTC
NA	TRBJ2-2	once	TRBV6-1	CASSVLARNTGELFF	TGTGCCAGCAGTGTGCTAGCGCGAAACACCGGGGAGCTGTTTTTT
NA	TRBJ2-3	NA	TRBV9	CASSARGAQSTDTQYF	TGTGCCAGCAGCGCACGGGGGGCCCAAAGCACAGATACGCAGTATTTT
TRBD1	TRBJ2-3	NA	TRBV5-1	CASSVGQPVTDTQYF	TGCGCCAGCAGCGTGGGACAGCCCGTCACAGATACGCAGTATTTT
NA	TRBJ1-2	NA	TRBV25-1	CASSAPGPVDGYTF	TGTGCCAGCAGTGCCCCGGGCCCCGTGGATGGCTACACCTTC
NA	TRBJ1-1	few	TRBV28	CASSGQGLNTEAFF	TGTGCCAGCAGTGGGCAGGGCCTGAACACTGAAGCTTTCTTT
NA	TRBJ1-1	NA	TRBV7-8	CASSYRALNTEAFF	TGTGCCAGCAGCTACAGAGCTTTGAACACTGAAGCTTTCTTT
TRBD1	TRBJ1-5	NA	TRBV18	CASSRNRDRGGQPQHF	TGTGCCAGCTCACGCAACCGGGACAGGGGGGGTCAGCCCCAGCATTTT
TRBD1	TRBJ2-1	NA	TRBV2	CASSQDRGTYNEQFF	TGTGCCAGCAGTCAGGACAGGGGGACGTACAATGAGCAGTTCTTC
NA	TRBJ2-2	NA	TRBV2	CASSTTETGELFF	TGTGCCAGCAGTACGACAGAGACCGGGGAGCTGTTTTTT
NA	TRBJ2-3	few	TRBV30	CAWSVTGARTDTQYF	TGTGCCTGGAGTGTTACGGGAGCCCGCACAGATACGCAGTATTTT
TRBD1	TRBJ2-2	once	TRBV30	CAWDRVAGELFF	TGTGCCTGGGACAGGGTGGCCGGGGAGCTGTTTTTT
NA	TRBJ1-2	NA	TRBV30	CAWSPYPTGTSGYTF	TGTGCCTGGAGTCCCTACCCGACAGGAACTAGTGGCTACACCTTC
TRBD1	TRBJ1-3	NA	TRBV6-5	CASSYATGSGNTIYF	TGTGCCAGCAGTTACGCGACAGGGTCTGGAAACACCATATATTTT
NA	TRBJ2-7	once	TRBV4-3	CASSHGTLGEQYF	TGCGCCAGCAGCCACGGGACTTTGGGGGAGCAGTACTTC
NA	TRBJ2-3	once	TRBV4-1	CASSQDTTKDTQYF	TGCGCCAGCAGCCAAGATACTACCAAAGATACGCAGTATTTT
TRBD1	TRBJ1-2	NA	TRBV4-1	CASSQVGQNYGYTF	TGCGCCAGCAGCCAAGTGGGACAGAACTATGGCTACACCTTC
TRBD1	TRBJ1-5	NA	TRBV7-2	CASSQNRGSQPQHF	TGTGCCAGCAGCCAAAACAGGGGTAGCCAGCCCCAGCATTTT
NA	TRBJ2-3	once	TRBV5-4	CASSGSGDTDTQYF	TGTGCCAGCAGCGGGAGCGGAGACACAGATACGCAGTATTTT
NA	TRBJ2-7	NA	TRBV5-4	CASSPRQAGGEQYF	TGTGCCAGCAGCCCCCGACAAGCCGGGGGCGAGCAGTACTTC
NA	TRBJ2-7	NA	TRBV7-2	CASSRGQTYEQYF	TGTGCCAGCAGCCGCGGACAGACCTACGAGCAGTACTTC
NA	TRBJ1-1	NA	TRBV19	CASKDPEANTEAFF	TGTGCCAGTAAGGACCCGGAGGCGAACACTGAAGCTTTCTTT
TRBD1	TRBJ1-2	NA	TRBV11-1	CASSSAGTGGVGYTF	TGTGCCAGCAGCTCGGCCGGGACAGGGGGAGTCGGCTACACCTTC
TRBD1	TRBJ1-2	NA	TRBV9	CASSSDRGSRYGYTF	TGTGCCAGCAGCTCAGACAGGGGGTCTCGCTATGGCTACACCTTC
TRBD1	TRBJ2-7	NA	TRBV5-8	CASSLGDRATQEQYF	TGTGCCAGCAGCTTGGGGGACAGGGCTACGCAAGAGCAGTACTTC
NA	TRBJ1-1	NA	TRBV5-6	CASSLVSEAFF	TGTGCCAGCAGCTTGGTCAGTGAAGCTTTCTTT
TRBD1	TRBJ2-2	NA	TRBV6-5	CASTLGTGHTGELFF	TGTGCCAGCACCCTTGGGACAGGGCACACCGGGGAGCTGTTTTTT
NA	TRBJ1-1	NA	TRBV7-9	CASSLAQRGGQAFF	TGTGCCAGCAGCTTAGCGCAGAGGGGTGGACAAGCTTTCTTT
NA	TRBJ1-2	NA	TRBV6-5	CASSYSEDSSYGYTF	TGTGCCAGCAGTTACTCGGAGGACAGCTCCTATGGCTACACCTTC
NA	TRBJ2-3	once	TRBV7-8	CASSLVGRGTQYF	TGTGCCAGCAGCTTAGTGGGACGGGGTACGCAGTATTTT
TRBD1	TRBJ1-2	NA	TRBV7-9	CASSLGTGGNYGYTF	TGTGCCAGCAGCCTGGGGACAGGGGGTAACTATGGCTACACCTTC
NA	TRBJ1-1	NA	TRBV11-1	CASSLALRGIHGNTEAFF	TGTGCCAGCAGCTTAGCGCTAAGGGGAATCCATGGGAACACTGAAGCTTTCTTT
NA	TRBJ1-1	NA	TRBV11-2	CASSHDSAPNTEAFF	TGTGCCAGCAGCCACGACAGTGCCCCGAACACTGAAGCTTTCTTT
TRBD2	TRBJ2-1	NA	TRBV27	CASSPQLSGRTNEQFF	TGTGCCAGCAGTCCACAGCTTAGCGGGAGGACCAATGAGCAGTTCTTC
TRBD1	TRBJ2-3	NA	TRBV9	CASSAGQGPDTQYF	TGTGCCAGCAGCGCTGGACAGGGTCCAGATACGCAGTATTTT
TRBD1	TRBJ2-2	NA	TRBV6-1	CAGRQGASTGELFF	TGTGCCGGAAGACAGGGCGCGAGCACCGGGGAGCTGTTTTTT
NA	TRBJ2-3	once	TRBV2	CAILGSGTDTQYF	TGTGCCATCCTAGGTTCGGGCACAGATACGCAGTATTTT
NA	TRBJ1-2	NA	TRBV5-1	CASRGENYGYTF	TGCGCCAGCAGAGGGGAAAACTATGGCTACACCTTC
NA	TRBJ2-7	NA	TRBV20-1	CSARGYEQYF	TGCAGTGCTAGGGGGTACGAGCAGTACTTC
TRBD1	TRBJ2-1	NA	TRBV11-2	CASSLDRGSYNEQFF	TGTGCCAGCAGCTTGGACAGGGGCTCCTACAATGAGCAGTTCTTC
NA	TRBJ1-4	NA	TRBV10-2	CASRGGATNEKLFF	TGCGCCAGCAGGGGGGGGGCAACTAATGAAAAACTGTTTTTT
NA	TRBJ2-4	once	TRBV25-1	CASSQGDIQYF	TGTGCCAGCAGCCAGGGTGACATTCAGTACTTC
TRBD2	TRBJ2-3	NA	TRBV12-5	CASGLGGGLDTQYF	TGTGCTAGTGGTTTAGGCGGGGGTTTAGATACGCAGTATTTT